This TCR beta chain was identified in a study of blood T cell repertoires in COVID-19. Study-wide background: COVID-19 samples from acute and convalescent phases originated in the United States, Italy and Spain.

Study members were between roughly 18 and 89 years old and lived in 20 to 25 US regions. Either two negative PCRs, clearance, or symptom resolution qualified Cohort 3 donors as recovered. The length of the CDR3 is 14 residues. The V gene lost 0 bases and the J gene lost 7 bases, with 11 bases spanning the gap. Germline V gene sequence: CDR1 SGDLS, CDR2 YYNGEE. Per the original methods: Scientists estimated how many nucleated cells there were by amplifying reference gene primers. Profiled with immunoSEQ multiplex PCR; TCRdb holds only in-frame clones, not every one. V and J calls and clone size are as listed in that table; D and trimming were resolved from the DNA. This table holds approximately 360,000 clones, 83% found once.

The specimen sequenced was PBMCs or T cells enriched from blood (not recorded which). The chain joins TRBV9 to TRBJ1-5; unclear D gene. The TCR was taken from a woman aged 50 to 60 who had recovered from COVID-19. CDR3 sequence: CASSVGWWEQPQHF. CDR3 in DNA: TGTGCCAGCAGCGTAGGATGGTGGGAGCAGCCCCAGCATTTT.